This TCR beta chain was identified during a study of CD8+CD57+ T cells in acquired aplastic anemia. Per germline, CDR1 MGHDK and CDR2 SYGVNS. The CDR3 sequence is 14 residues long. V gave up 1 base and J gave up 3 bases, with 7 bases separating them. Before being chosen for sequencing, patients had shown CD8+CD57+ cell expansion by flow cytometry. TCR beta VDJ and CDR3 profiles were obtained from a genomic DNA template. TCRdb re-called the reads with MiXCR, one entry per CDR3 protein. This sample has about 250,000 distinct CDR3 sequences, with approximately 50% found just once. This clonotype was sampled from a human donor with aplastic anemia. The sequencing input was sorted CD4+, CD8+, or CD8+CD57+ T cells (not recorded which) from PBMCs. The rearrangement links TRBV25-1 to TRBJ1-5, with D unclear. The CDR3 nucleotides read TGTGCCAGCAGTGAATGGCATTTCAATCAGCCCCAGCATTTT. This encodes CASSEWHFNQPQHF. The variable domain in full, with the rest retrieved from reference TRBV25-1 and TRBJ1-5, is EADIYQTPRYLVIGTGKKITLECSQTMGHDKMYWYQQDPGMELHLIHYSYGVNSTEKGDLSSESTVSRIRTEHFPLTLESARPSHTSQYLCASSEWHFNQPQHFGDGTRLSIL.